The T cell receptor beta chain under discussion was sequenced for a study of CD8 T cells in ankylosing spondylitis. Overall study findings and caveats: Seemingly distinctive of ankylosing spondylitis blood was a TCR beta motif formed by eight highly homologous variants. The disease-linked clones had a CD8+ phenotype and low blood frequencies.

This clonotype was recorded a few times. Its antigen is currently unknown. Quantitative 5'-RACE with molecular barcodes was used to make the TCR beta libraries. MiXCR, run by TCRdb on the 5' RACE reads, gives a single entry per CDR3 protein. The sample gives 390,000 or so distinct CDR3 sequences, about 22% of which show up once; approximately 16% is in the top ten. This TCR was recovered from a male donor with ankylosing spondylitis. Material: blood, either unsorted or a sorted T cell fraction (not recorded which).

This CDR3 is CSAGRAGGYNEQFF. CDR3 DNA sequence: TGCAGTGCTGGGAGGGCGGGAGGTTACAATGAGCAGTTCTTC. The gene calls are TRBV20-1 and TRBJ2-1, with 8 bases lining up with TRBD2. This CDR3 contains 14 residues. The V gene end was trimmed by 5 bases and the J gene end by 4 bases; junction bases not matched to a gene: 7. Germline lookup yields CDR1 DFQATT and CDR2 SNEGSKA (reference sequence).